This T cell receptor beta chain is drawn from a study of blood T cells in healthy people across ages. PCR was performed a second time for about 6 to 12 cycles using a sample-barcoded 5' primer and a J-beta primer mix. From the 5' RACE reads, TCRdb called clonotypes with MiXCR, one entry per CDR3 protein. This table has some 1,800,000 distinct CDR3 sequences, about two fifths appearing once. V shed 0 bases and J shed 5 bases, with 14 bases lying between them. Germline CDR1 and CDR2: LGHNA and YNFKEQ. The CDR3 is 16 amino acids. Sequencing input: blood. The clonotype originates from a human donor in good health. This chain joins TRBV4-2 and TRBJ2-1; a possible D gene is TRBD2 (7 bases). Here the CDR3 DNA reads TGTGCCAGCAGCCAAGATAACCGGGGGGACAACAATGAGCAGTTCTTC. This encodes CASSQDNRGDNNEQFF.